This note documents a single T cell receptor (beta chain) sequence. The antigen it recognizes is unknown. This CDR3 is missing its conserved last phenylalanine or tryptophan, likely due to a read error. The V end gives up 3 bases and the J end 8 bases, leaving 13 bases in the junction not matched to a gene. As encoded in the germline V gene, CDR1 is MGHDK while CDR2 is SYGVNS. Counting both end residues, the CDR3 totals 16 amino acids. Only CDR3 DNA is held: 48 bases, read in frame from base 1. The data derive from a study of tumor-infiltrating lymphocytes in primary liver carcinoma (TCRdb year 2017). Notes on the research overall: The five patients, three men and two women aged 30 to 69 years, had hepatocellular carcinoma (four) or combined HCC and intrahepatic cholangiocarcinoma (one). Repertoires from technical replicates were highly reproducible, with mean shared-clone rates approximately 0.92 and correlation coefficients above 0.98. Each sample produced about 3.5 to 8 million productive TCRbeta reads, and read depth showed no significant difference between tissue types. A total of 35 or so specimens from 5 patients, comprising some 25 tumor regions, 5 adjacent noncancerous liver tissues and 5 peripheral blood samples, were covered by TCRbeta repertoire sequencing. TCRbeta repertoire sequencing, expression microarrays and whole-exome sequencing were combined in the study across five regions of each liver tumor, with adjacent normal tissue and blood also included. The five patients had tumors staged T1-T3 N0M0, with maximum diameters ranging from about 4.2 to 10 cm. The roughly 27 tumor region samples were profiled with Agilent mRNA microarrays so that TCRbeta repertoire diversity could be related to the local molecular phenotype.

Without any cell sorting, total RNA and DNA were extracted together from approximately 22-30 mg of bulk tissue using the AllPrep DNA/RNA mini kit. Roughly five patients with histopathologically diagnosed primary liver carcinoma underwent surgical resection in China between November 2015 and early 2016. Chronic HBV infection was present in the patients, and the patients were treatment-naive at sampling. Each tumor was sampled at five spatially separated regions: the tumor centre plus the superior, inferior, left-lateral and right-lateral poles. According to histology, viable tumor cells made up more than 90% of every tumor sample. Each fresh piece of tumor and adjacent tissue was cut in two, with one half stored in RNAlater at -80 degrees C and the other half sent for histology. TCRbeta-specific cDNA was reverse-transcribed from approximately 460 ng total RNA using a constant-region primer and ProtoScript II reverse transcriptase. TCRbeta libraries were built with three nested multiplex PCR rounds, a slightly modified ARM-PCR procedure. Multiplex TRBV1-TRBV30 forward primers and a Cbeta reverse primer were used in the first two PCR rounds, each of which was run for approximately 11 cycles. A final 25-cycle PCR with Deep VentR polymerase added sample barcodes and Illumina adapters. Before sequencing, amplicons of 200-500 bp were purified from gel using a QIAquick gel extraction kit. TCRbeta amplicons were sequenced on an Illumina HiSeq 2500 with 250-bp paired-end reads. Under the source paper's analysis protocol: Quality trimming of reads was performed with Trimmomatic v0.33, and paired reads were merged with FLASH v1.2.11 so that full CDR3 sequences could be recovered. V, D and J germline segments were assigned to the rearranged TCRbeta sequences using MiGEC v1.2.1b. Clonotype statistics and Shannon-Wiener diversity indices were calculated with VDJtools v1.0.0. To reduce sampling bias, subsequent analyses other than the diversity analysis used only the 250 most abundant clonotypes in each sample. TCRdb reworked the public reads: Q25 trimming with fastp, MiXCR clone assembly, productive beta chains retained. Each entry is one CDR3 protein sequence, shown with its most common DNA and genes. TCRdb, not the authors, supplied the V and J calls. Here the sample has 84,000 or so distinct CDR3 sequences; 72% occur a single time. Clones ranked in the top ten supply roughly a fifth of the sample.

The paper as a whole reports these results and caveats: Only about 7.5-25% of top clones were present in all five regions of a tumor, suggesting spatial heterogeneity of tumor-infiltrating T cells. The top 250 clones accounted for a significantly greater share of the repertoire in tumors than in blood (p = 0.039). Repertoire overlap was higher between tumor regions (mean around 35%) than tumor-adjacent (around 17%) or tumor-blood (approximately 14%) pairs, consistent with antigen-driven expansion. The study included only a few patients, and the authors note findings should be validated in a larger study. Because the samples were bulk and unsorted, CD4+ and CD8+ T cell repertoires could not be compared. Only the TCR beta chain was sequenced, which likely underestimates true repertoire diversity because unpaired alpha chains were not captured.

The sequence derives from a man aged 40-55 years with primary liver carcinoma and hepatitis B virus infection. The sample was liver tumor tissue from sampling region 1. What this sample's cell subset or site label stands for: tumor region T1, superior pole. The chain is assembled from TRBV25-1 and TRBJ2-1, with TRBD1 identical over 7 junction bases. The CDR3 reads CASSDQSGSGTDEQFL. The DNA sequence reads TGTGCCAGCAGTGATCAGTCAGGGTCGGGGACAGATGAGCAGTTCTTA.